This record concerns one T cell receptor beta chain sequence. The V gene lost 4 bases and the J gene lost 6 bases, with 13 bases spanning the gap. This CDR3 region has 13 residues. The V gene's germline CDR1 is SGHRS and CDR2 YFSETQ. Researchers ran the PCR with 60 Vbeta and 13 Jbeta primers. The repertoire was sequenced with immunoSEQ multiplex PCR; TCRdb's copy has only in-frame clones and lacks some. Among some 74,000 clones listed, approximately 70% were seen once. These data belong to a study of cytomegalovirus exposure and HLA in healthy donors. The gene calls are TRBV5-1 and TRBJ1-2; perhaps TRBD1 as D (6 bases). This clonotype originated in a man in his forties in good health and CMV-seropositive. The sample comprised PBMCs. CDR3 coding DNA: TGCGCCAGCAGCATAGGACAGCTAAATGGCTACACCTTC. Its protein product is CASSIGQLNGYTF.